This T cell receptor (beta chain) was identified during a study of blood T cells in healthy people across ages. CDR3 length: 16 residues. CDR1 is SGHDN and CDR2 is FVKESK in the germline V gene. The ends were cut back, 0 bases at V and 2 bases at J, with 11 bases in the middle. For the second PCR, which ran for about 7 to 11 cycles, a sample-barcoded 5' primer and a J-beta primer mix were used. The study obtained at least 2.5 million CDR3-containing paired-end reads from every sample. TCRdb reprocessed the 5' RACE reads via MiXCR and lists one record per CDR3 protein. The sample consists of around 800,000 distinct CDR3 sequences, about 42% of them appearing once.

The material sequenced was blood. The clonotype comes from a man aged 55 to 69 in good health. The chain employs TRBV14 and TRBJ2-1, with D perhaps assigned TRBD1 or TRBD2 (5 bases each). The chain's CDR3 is CASSQELGDPYNEQFF. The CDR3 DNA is TGTGCCAGCAGCCAAGAACTGGGGGACCCCTACAATGAGCAGTTCTTC.